This T cell receptor beta chain appears in the sequencing data of a study of identical twins. Study observations and caveats: Invariant MAIT and iNKT cells could partly confound zero-insertion analyses.

V was trimmed by 3 bases and J by 3 bases, leaving 10 bases between them. There are 14 residues in the CDR3. The germline V gene encodes CDR1 SGHTA and CDR2 FQGNSA. Template switching (which added a universal primer site) was used, and cDNA carried unique molecular identifiers. TCRdb reprocessed the 5' RACE reads via MiXCR and lists one record per CDR3 protein. The sample contains about 100,000 distinct CDR3 sequences, just under 6% of which appear only once. This clonotype was seen ten or more times. As yet, its antigen is unknown. Sequencing was done on a sample of memory T cells sorted from blood. This chain joins TRBV7-2 and TRBJ2-3; a weak D match, TRBD1 (5 bases). The sequence derives from a woman in her 50s in good health. CDR3 residues: CASSLVRATDTQYF. The CDR3 region has the DNA TGTGCCAGCAGCTTGGTCAGGGCAACAGATACGCAGTATTTT.